These T cell receptor beta chains were read from a single sample in a study of T cells after yellow fever vaccination. TCRdb analysed the 5' RACE reads with MiXCR anew, one entry per CDR3 protein. The data show some 350,000 distinct CDR3 sequences, roughly 4.3% seen once. Sequenced material: PBMCs, taken 5 days after the yellow fever booster vaccination. Receptor source: a man aged 18 to 35 who received the YFV17D yellow fever vaccine. Both conserved end residues are part of each CDR3.

j_call | v_call | cdr3_aa
TRBJ2-3 | TRBV25-1 | CATGTDYADTQYF
TRBJ2-1 | TRBV6-5 | CAIQTSGGAKFF
TRBJ2-5 | TRBV13 | CASSPRQGQGETQYF
TRBJ1-1 | TRBV25-1 | CASSDLTGRSTEAFF
TRBJ1-2 | TRBV5-5 | CASSFAGTGSWNGYTF
TRBJ2-2 | TRBV6-2/TRBV6-3 | CASSYAGLAGVLVLTGELFF
TRBJ1-4 | TRBV5-1 | CASSLDGRSNEKLFF
TRBJ1-1 | TRBV7-2 | CASSLEGRGLTEAFF
TRBJ1-1 | TRBV5-1 | CASSLLRSLNTEAFF
TRBJ2-4 | TRBV10-1 | CASSESNPGQQYF
TRBJ2-7 | TRBV7-9 | CASSPPGGGSYEQYF
TRBJ2-5 | TRBV5-1 | CASSRGQLEETQYF
TRBJ1-5 | TRBV7-3 | CASSLPGGVGQPQHF
TRBJ2-7 | TRBV7-6 | CASSRTGNEQYF
TRBJ2-2 | TRBV24-1 | CATSDRDRERSTGELFF
TRBJ2-3 | TRBV30 | CAGSRDRLTDTQYF
TRBJ2-3 | TRBV12-3/TRBV12-4 | CASSPDSGGDTQYF
TRBJ1-5 | TRBV28 | CASMRFQPQHF
TRBJ2-3 | TRBV9 | CASSDRGSTDTQYF
TRBJ2-1 | TRBV14 | CASSRIGTSGDEQFF
TRBJ2-5 | TRBV9 | CASSGTGNWETQYF
TRBJ2-1 | TRBV10-3 | CASRTAQYNEQFF
TRBJ2-1 | TRBV6-2/TRBV6-3 | CASRLSGGIYNEQFF
TRBJ2-7 | TRBV7-9 | CASTPPAGGLYEQYF
TRBJ1-3 | TRBV28 | CASSLAGNTIYF
TRBJ1-5 | TRBV20-1 | CSARTATNHQPQHF
TRBJ2-1 | TRBV6-5 | CASSYSHRSDNEQFF
TRBJ2-1 | TRBV20-1 | CSGEGPSSYNEQFF
TRBJ2-5 | TRBV7-8 | CASRVDRGRETQYF